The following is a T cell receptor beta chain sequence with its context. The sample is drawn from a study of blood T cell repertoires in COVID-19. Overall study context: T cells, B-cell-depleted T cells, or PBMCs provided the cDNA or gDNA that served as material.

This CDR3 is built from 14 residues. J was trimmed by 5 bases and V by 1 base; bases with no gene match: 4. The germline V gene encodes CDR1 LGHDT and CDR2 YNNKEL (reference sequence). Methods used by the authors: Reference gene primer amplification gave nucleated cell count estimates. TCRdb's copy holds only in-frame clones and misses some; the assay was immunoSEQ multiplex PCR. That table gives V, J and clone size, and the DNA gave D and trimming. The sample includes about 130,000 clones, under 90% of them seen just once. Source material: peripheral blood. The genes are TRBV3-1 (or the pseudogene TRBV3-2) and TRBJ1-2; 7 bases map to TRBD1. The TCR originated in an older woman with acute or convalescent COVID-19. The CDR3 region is CASSQGQGSYGYTF. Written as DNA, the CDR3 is TGTGCCAGCAGCCAAGGACAGGGCTCTTATGGCTACACCTTC.